The sequence of this T cell receptor (beta chain) was determined in a study of blood T cell repertoires in COVID-19. In the study overall: The study drew acute and convalescent COVID-19 samples from the United States, Italy and Spain. T cells, B-cell-depleted T cells, or PBMCs provided the cDNA or gDNA that served as material.

This clone has a single count. Original processing notes: Reference gene primers were amplified, and this amplification served to estimate nucleated cell counts. Profiled with immunoSEQ multiplex PCR; TCRdb holds only in-frame clones, not every one. The DNA was the basis for D and trimming; V, J and clone size are from that table. Of about 140,000 clones listed, about 80% are singletons. Sequencing input: peripheral blood. The receptor was isolated from a man in his sixties or seventies who had recovered from COVID-19.

CDR3 coding DNA: TGTGCCAGCTCACCACCGAGCCAGGCGGGCACCGGGGAGCTGTTTTTT. Translated: CASSPPSQAGTGELFF. This chain connects TRBV18 to TRBJ2-2, with D tentatively TRBD2 (5 bases). The CDR3 totals 16 residues. Germline V gene data show CDR1 as KGHSH and CDR2 as LQKENI. The V and J ends lost 0 bases and 4 bases respectively, with 12 bases between them.